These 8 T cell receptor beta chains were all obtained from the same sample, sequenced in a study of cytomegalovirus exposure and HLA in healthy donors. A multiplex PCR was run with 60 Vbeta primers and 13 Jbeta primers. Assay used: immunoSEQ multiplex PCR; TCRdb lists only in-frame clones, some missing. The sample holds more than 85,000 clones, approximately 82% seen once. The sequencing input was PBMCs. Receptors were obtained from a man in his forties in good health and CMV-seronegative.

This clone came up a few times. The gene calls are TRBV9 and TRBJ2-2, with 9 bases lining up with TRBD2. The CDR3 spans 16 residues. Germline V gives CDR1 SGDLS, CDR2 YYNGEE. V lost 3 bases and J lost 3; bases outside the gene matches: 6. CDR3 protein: CASSAQGLAYTGELFF. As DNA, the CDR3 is TGTGCCAGCAGCGCCCAGGGACTAGCCTACACCGGGGAGCTGTTTTTT.

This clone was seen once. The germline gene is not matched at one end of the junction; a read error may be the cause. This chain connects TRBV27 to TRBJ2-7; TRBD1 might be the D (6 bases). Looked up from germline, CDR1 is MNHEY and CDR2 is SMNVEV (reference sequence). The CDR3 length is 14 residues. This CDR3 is CASSLGSGGYEQHF. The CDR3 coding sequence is TGTGCCAGCAGTTTAGGTAGTGGGGGCTACGAGCAGCACTTC.

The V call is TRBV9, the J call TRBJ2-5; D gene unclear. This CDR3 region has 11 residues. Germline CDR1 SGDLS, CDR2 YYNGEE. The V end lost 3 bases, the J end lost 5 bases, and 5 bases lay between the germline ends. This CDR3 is CASSAGETQYF. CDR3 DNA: TGTGCCAGCAGCGCCGGGGAGACCCAGTACTTC.

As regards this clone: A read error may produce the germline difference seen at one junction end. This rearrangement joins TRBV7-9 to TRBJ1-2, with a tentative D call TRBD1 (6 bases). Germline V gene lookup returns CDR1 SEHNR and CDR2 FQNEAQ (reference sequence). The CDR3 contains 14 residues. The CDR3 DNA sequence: TGTTCCAGCAGCCCTGACAGGTCTAACTATGGCTACACCTTC. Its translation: CSSSPDRSNYGYTF.

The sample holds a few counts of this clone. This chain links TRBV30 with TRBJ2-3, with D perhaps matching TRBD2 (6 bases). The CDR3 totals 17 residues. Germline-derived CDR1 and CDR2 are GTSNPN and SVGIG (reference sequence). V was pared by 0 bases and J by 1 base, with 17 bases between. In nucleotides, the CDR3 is TGTGCCTGGAGTGTATGGTCGGGGCGGGACCGCACAGATACGCAGTATTTT. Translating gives CAWSVWSGRDRTDTQYF.

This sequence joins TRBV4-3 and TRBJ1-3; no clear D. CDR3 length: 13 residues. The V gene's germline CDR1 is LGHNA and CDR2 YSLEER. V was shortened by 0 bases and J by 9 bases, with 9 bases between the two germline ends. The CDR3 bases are TGCGCCAGCAGCCAAGACGTGGCCTGCACCATATATTTT. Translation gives CASSQDVACTIYF.

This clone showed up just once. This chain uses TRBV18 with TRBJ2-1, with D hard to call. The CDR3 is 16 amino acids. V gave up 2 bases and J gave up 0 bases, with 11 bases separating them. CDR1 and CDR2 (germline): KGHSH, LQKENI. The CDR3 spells CASSPSSPSSYNEQFF. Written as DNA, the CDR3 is TGTGCCAGCTCACCATCGTCCCCGAGCTCCTACAATGAGCAGTTCTTC. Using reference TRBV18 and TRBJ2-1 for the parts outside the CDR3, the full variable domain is NAGVMQNPRHLVRRRGQEARLRCSPMKGHSHVYWYRQLPEEGLKFMVYLQKENIIDESGMPKERFSAEFPKEGPSILRIQQVVRGDSAAYFCASSPSSPSSYNEQFFGPGTRLTVL.

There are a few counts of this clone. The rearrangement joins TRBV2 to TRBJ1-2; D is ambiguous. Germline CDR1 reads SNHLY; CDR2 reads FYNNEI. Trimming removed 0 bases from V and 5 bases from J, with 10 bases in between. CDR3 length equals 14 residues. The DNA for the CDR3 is TGTGCCAGCAGTGAAGCGCTGGCGGGGTATGGCTACACCTTC. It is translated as CASSEALAGYGYTF.